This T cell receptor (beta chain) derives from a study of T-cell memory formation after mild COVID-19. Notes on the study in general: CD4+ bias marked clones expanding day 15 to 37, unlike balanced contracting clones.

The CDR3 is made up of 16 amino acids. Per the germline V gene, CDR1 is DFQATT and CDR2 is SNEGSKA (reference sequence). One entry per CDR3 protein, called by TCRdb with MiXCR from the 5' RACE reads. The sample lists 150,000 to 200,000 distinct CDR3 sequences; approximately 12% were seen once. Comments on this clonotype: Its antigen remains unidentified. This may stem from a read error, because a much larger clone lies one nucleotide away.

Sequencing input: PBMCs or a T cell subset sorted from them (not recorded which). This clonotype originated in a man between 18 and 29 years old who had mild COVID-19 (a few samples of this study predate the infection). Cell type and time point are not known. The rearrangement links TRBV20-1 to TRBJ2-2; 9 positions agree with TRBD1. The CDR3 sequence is CSARDAGTGPTGDLFF. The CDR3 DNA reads TGCAGTGCTAGAGATGCCGGGACAGGGCCCACCGGGGATCTGTTTTTT.